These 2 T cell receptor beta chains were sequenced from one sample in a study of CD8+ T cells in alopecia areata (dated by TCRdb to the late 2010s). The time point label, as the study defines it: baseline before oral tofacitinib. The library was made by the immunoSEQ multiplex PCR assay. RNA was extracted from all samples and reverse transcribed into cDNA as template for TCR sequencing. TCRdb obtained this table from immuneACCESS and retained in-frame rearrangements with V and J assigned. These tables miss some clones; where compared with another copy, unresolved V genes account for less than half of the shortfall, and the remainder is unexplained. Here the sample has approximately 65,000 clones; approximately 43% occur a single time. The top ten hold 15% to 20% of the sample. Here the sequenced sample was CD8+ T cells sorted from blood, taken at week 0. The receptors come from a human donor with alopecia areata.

CDR3 protein: CASSLVTSWSDTQYF. The CDR3 coding sequence is TGTGCCAGCAGCTTAGTGACTAGCTGGTCTGATACGCAGTATTTT. The J gene is TRBJ2-3, the V gene TRBV7-9; 7 positions agree with TRBD2. The CDR3 totals 15 residues. J gave up 6 bases and V 1 base, and 7 bases lay outside the gene matches. Germline assignment: CDR1 SEHNR and CDR2 FQNEAQ (reference sequence).

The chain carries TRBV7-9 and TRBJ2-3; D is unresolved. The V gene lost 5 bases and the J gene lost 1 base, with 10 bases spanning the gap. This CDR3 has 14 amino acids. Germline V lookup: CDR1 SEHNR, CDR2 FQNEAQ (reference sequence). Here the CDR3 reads CASSPVRGTDTQYF. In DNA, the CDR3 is TGTGCCAGCAGCCCCGTTAGGGGCACAGATACGCAGTATTTT. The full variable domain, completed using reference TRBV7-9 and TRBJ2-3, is DTGVSQNPRHKITKRGQNVTFRCDPISEHNRLYWYRQTLGQGPEFLTYFQNEAQLEKSRLLSDRFSAERPKGSFSTLEIQRTEQGDSAMYLCASSPVRGTDTQYFGPGTRLTVL.